The T cell receptor beta chain described here comes from a study of T cell responses to AZD1222 COVID-19 vaccine. General study results and limits: Donor demographics were predominantly white British with a female majority; clonal diversity may be underestimated. Spike-specific TCR breadth and depth were elevated following two AZD1222 doses.

Measured with immunoSEQ multiplex PCR; TCRdb has only the in-frame clones, and not every one. The sample lists under 200,000 clones, roughly 90% occurring once. This clone was observed a few times. Its antigen is unknown. Trimming shortened V by 1 base and J by 1 base, and 10 bases separated the two germline ends. This CDR3 comprises 15 residues. CDR1 and CDR2 (germline): KGHSH, LQKENI. The sample in question was peripheral blood, obtained on day 0 of AZD1222 vaccination. The origin of this receptor is an adult in good health. This chain joins TRBV18 and TRBJ1-1; D remains unclear. The CDR3 region is CASSPQEVGNTEAFF. For the CDR3, the DNA is TGTGCCAGCTCACCACAGGAGGTGGGGAACACTGAAGCTTTCTTT.